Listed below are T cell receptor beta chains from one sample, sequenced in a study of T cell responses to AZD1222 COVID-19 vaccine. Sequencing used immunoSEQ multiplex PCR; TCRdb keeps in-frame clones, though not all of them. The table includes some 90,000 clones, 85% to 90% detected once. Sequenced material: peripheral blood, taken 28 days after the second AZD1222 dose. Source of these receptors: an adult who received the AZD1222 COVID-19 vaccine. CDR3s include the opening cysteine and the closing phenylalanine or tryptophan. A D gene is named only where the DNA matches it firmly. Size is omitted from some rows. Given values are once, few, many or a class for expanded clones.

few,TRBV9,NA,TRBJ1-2,CASGVNYGYTF,TGTGCTTCGGGCGTCAACTATGGCTACACCTTC
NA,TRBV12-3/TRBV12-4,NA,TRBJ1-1,CASSLRGETEAFF,TGTGCCAGCAGTTTAAGGGGTGAGACTGAAGCTTTCTTT
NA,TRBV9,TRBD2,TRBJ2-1,CASSVGTSNEQFF,TGTGCCAGCAGCGTAGGGACTAGCAATGAGCAGTTCTTC
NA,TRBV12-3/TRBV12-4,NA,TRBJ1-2,CASSALVGSSYTF,TGTGCCAGCAGTGCCCTAGTAGGGAGTAGCTACACCTTC
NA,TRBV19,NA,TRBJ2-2,CASSRAIVNGELFF,TGTGCCAGTAGTCGGGCCATCGTTAACGGGGAGCTGTTTTTT
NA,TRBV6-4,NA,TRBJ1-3,CASSDSGGSSGNTIYF,TGTGCCAGCAGTGACTCGGGGGGGAGCTCTGGAAACACCATATATTTT
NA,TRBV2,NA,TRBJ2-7,CASSNRRGGNTYEQYF,TGTGCCAGCAGTAACAGGCGCGGGGGCAATACCTACGAGCAGTACTTC
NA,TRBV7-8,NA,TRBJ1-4,CASSTDGEKLFF,TGTGCCAGCAGCACGGACGGTGAAAAACTGTTTTTT
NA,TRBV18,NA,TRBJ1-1,CASSLNRDRVNTEAFF,TGTGCCAGCTCACTGAACCGGGACCGGGTGAACACTGAAGCTTTCTTT
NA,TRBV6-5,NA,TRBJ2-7,CASRRGSKYEQYF,TGTGCCAGCAGGAGGGGGAGCAAATACGAGCAGTACTTC
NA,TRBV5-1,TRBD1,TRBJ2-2,CASRPNNRGLNTGELFF,TGCGCCAGCAGACCGAATAACAGGGGCCTGAACACCGGGGAGCTGTTTTTT
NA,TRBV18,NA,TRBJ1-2,CASSPGSRDGYTF,TGTGCCAGCTCACCAGGGTCGAGGGATGGCTACACCTTC
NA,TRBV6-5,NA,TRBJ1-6,CASRPANRASPLHF,TGTGCCAGCAGACCGGCGAACAGGGCTTCACCCCTCCACTTT
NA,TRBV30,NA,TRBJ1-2,CAWTVNNYGYTF,TGTGCCTGGACCGTGAATAACTATGGCTACACCTTC
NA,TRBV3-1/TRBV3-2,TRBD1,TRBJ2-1,CASSQVGQGYNEQFF,TGTGCCAGCAGCCAAGTAGGACAGGGGTACAATGAGCAGTTCTTC
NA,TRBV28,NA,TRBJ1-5,CASSWGNNQPQHF,TGTGCCAGCAGTTGGGGGAACAATCAGCCCCAGCATTTT
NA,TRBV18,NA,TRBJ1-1,CASSPSERGNTEAFF,TGTGCCAGCTCACCAAGCGAAAGGGGGAACACTGAAGCTTTCTTT
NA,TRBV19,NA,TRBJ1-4,CASSKGTGNNEKLFF,TGTGCCAGTAGTAAGGGGACCGGAAATAATGAAAAACTGTTTTTT
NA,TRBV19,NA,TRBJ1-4,CASSNALPTNEKLFF,TGTGCCAGTAGTAACGCCCTTCCCACTAATGAAAAACTGTTTTTT
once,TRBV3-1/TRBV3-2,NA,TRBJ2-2,CASSQDGISLEVGELFF,TGTGCCAGCAGCCAAGATGGGATCTCGCTAGAGGTCGGGGAGCTGTTTTTT
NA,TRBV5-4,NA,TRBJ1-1,CASSRGREGTEAFF,TGTGCCAGCAGCCGTGGCAGGGAGGGCACTGAAGCTTTCTTT
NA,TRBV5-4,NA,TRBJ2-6,CATGRSGANVLTF,TGTGCCACGGGGAGGTCTGGGGCCAACGTCCTGACTTTC